The entry that follows covers one T cell receptor beta chain sequence. The sample is drawn from a study of blood T cell repertoires in COVID-19. Study summary: Acute and convalescent COVID-19 samples came from the United States, Italy and Spain. Nucleic acid was either cDNA or gDNA, and it came from T cells, B-cell-depleted T cells, or PBMCs.

Trimming took 6 bases from V and 6 from J; bases not matched to a gene: 13. From germline, CDR1 is KGHSH and CDR2 LQKENI. CDR3 length: 15 residues. Per the original methods: Reference gene primer amplification gave estimated nucleated cell counts. The table came from immunoSEQ multiplex PCR; TCRdb's copy has only in-frame clones and leaves some out. The V and J calls and clone size come from that table; D and trimming were worked out from the DNA. The sample contains under 200,000 clones, roughly 80% of which appear only once. The material sequenced was peripheral blood. The clonotype comes from a man aged 30-40 years with active or convalescent COVID-19. The V gene is TRBV18, the J gene TRBJ1-1; the match to TRBD1 covers 7 bases. CDR3 nucleotides: TGTGCCAGCTCCGCCCAGGACAGGCTAGGGCCTGAAGCTTTCTTT. The encoded protein is CASSAQDRLGPEAFF.